Given below is one T cell receptor beta chain in context. Its antigen is still unknown. Using a J-beta primer mix together with a sample-barcoded 5' primer, a second PCR was run for about 6 to 11 cycles. Sequencing recovered at least 2.5 million CDR3-containing paired-end reads from each sample. TCRdb re-called the 5' RACE reads through MiXCR, storing one row per CDR3 protein. The repertoire holds 500,000 to 600,000 distinct CDR3 sequences, with roughly 29% as singletons. The sample belongs to a study of blood T cells in healthy people across ages. Findings of the study overall: There were more naive CD4+ cells and higher diversity in long-lived donors than in aged donors.

The CDR3 covers 16 residues. V gave up 3 bases and J gave up 0 bases; unmatched junction bases: 5. Germline lookup yields CDR1 SGDLS and CDR2 YYNGEE. Researchers isolated at least 6.5 million PBMCs per sample. Total RNA was extracted at no less than 6 micrograms per sample. Material: blood. This chain connects TRBV9 to TRBJ1-3; 8 bases match TRBD1. This clonotype originated in a woman aged 65 to 85 in good health. In nucleotides, the CDR3 is TGTGCCAGCAGCGCTAACACAGGGGGCTCTGGAAACACCATATATTTT. Protein sequence: CASSANTGGSGNTIYF. Combining the CDR3 with reference TRBV9 and TRBJ1-3 gives the whole variable domain DSGVTQTPKHLITATGQRVTLRCSPRSGDLSVYWYQQSLDQGLQFLIQYYNGEERAKGNILERFSAQQFPDLHSELNLSSLELGDSALYFCASSANTGGSGNTIYFGEGSWLTVV.